The 2 T cell receptor beta chains listed next were all sequenced from one sample in a study of CD4 T cell repertoires in COVID-19 (dated by TCRdb to the early 2020s). Libraries were made using the immunoSEQ multiplex PCR assay. Drawn from immuneACCESS, this table holds only the in-frame rearrangements with V and J called that TCRdb kept. Clones are partly lost; checked studies trace under half to an unresolved V gene and leave the rest unexplained. The table for this sample lists some 71,000 clones; roughly four fifths of them were counted only once. The ten largest clones add up to around 0.59% of the sample. The time point label, as the study defines it: sample from a COVID-19-recovered individual after infection. Here the sequenced sample was CD4+ T cells from peripheral blood, taken after recovery from COVID-19. The receptors stem from a human donor who had COVID-19.

The rearrangement uses TRBV12-3 or TRBV12-4 and TRBJ1-6, with D unresolved. Trimming took off 2 bases at V and 9 bases at J, with 5 bases between the two ends. The CDR3 is 12 residues long. The CDR3 reads CASSLPLSPLHF. CDR3 in DNA: TGTGCCAGCAGTTTACCCCTTTCACCCCTCCACTTT.

The genes are TRBV5-1 and TRBJ1-6; 11 bases fit TRBD1. V shed 4 bases, J shed 10 bases, and the junction held 4 bases outside the gene matches. The CDR3 totals 14 residues. From germline, CDR1 is SGHRS and CDR2 YFSETQ. DNA for the CDR3: TGCGCCAGCAGCCCGGGACAGGGGGACTCACCCCTCCACTTT. It specifies CASSPGQGDSPLHF.